These 18 T cell receptor beta chains share one sample of origin, sequenced in a study of regulatory T cells in long-lasting Graves disease. iRepertoire HTBI primers and Arm-PCR of CDR3 regions built TCR beta libraries. TCRdb ran MiXCR on the multiplex PCR reads and lists one entry per CDR3 protein. The data contain some 320,000 distinct CDR3 sequences, roughly 18% of them singletons. The time point: newly diagnosed GD, antithyroid drugs for less than 3 months. The TCR library used RNA extracted from PBMCs. The specimen was peripheral blood mononuclear cells (PBMCs), collected at new diagnosis, from a patient treated with antithyroid drugs. These receptor sequences come from a female donor with Graves disease.

In its sample, this clonotype was seen many times. The gene calls are TRBV7-6 and TRBJ2-7, with D possibly being TRBD1 or TRBD2 (5 bases each). Between the trimmed V and J ends, which lost 3 bases and 3 bases, there was a span of 12 bases. Germline V gene sequence: CDR1 SGHVS, CDR2 FNYEAQ. The CDR3 is 14 amino acids. DNA for the CDR3: TGTGCCAGCAGCTTTGGTGAGGGGTTCTACGAGCAGTACTTC. The encoded protein is CASSFGEGFYEQYF. Filled out from reference TRBV7-6 and TRBJ2-7, the complete variable domain reads GAGVSQSPRYKVTKRGQDVALRCDPISGHVSLYWYRQALGQGPEFLTYFNYEAQQDKSGLPNDRFSAERPEGSISTLTIQRTEQRDSAMYRCASSFGEGFYEQYFGPGTRLTVT.

This clonotype has a count of ten or more. The chain joins TRBV7-2 to TRBJ2-3; no firm D call. The CDR3 loop spans 13 amino acids. The V gene lost 3 bases and the J gene lost 0 bases, with 4 bases spanning the gap. Germline CDR1 SGHTA, CDR2 FQGNSA. The CDR3 nucleotides are TGTGCCAGCAGCTTGGACAGCACAGATACGCAGTATTTT. This translates into CASSLDSTDTQYF.

This clonotype turned up a few times. This chain uses TRBV6-4 with TRBJ2-5; 14 positions match TRBD2. The J call may not be correct, given that the DNA end is closer to TRBJ2-1. This CDR3 is built from 14 residues. CDR1 and CDR2 (germline): MRHNA, SNTAGT. CDR3 nucleotides: TGTGCCAGCAGTGACGGACTAGCGGGAGGTGAGCAGTTCTTC. Translating gives CASSDGLAGGEQFF.

This clonotype was counted between two and nine times. A much larger clone differs from this one at a single base, so this may be a read error. The genes are TRBV20-1 and TRBJ1-2; D is perhaps TRBD1 (6 bases). This CDR3 contains 13 residues. Germline V lookup: CDR1 DFQATT, CDR2 SNEGSKA (reference sequence). V was shortened by 3 bases and J by 2 bases, with 10 bases between the two germline ends. The CDR3 DNA follows: TGCAGTGCTAGGACAAGGGGGAACTATGGCTACACCTTC. It yields the protein CSARTRGNYGYTF.

There are many counts of this clonotype. J is TRBJ2-5 and V is TRBV28; possibly TRBD2 for D (5 bases). This CDR3 spans 12 amino acids. Trimming took 10 bases from V and 4 from J, leaving 13 bases between them. Germline V CDR1 and CDR2: MDHEN, SYDVKM. DNA for the CDR3: TGTGCCATCCTTAGCGCGTCAGAGACCCAGTACTTC. Translated, it gives CAILSASETQYF.

This clonotype was seen ten or more times. The V gene is TRBV19, the J gene TRBJ2-5; 10 bases line up with TRBD1. This CDR3 has 15 amino acids. The germline V gene has CDR1 LNHDA and CDR2 SQIVND (reference sequence). Unmatched junction bases numbered 8, after V lost 8 bases and J lost 2 bases. This CDR3 is CASRPGTGVQETQYF. DNA for the CDR3: TGTGCCAGTCGTCCCGGGACAGGGGTACAAGAGACCCAGTACTTC.

There are many counts of this clonotype. The rearrangement joins TRBV6-5 to TRBJ2-7, with no clear D. This CDR3 is 14 amino acids long. The germline gives CDR1 MNHEY, CDR2 SVGAGI. Trimming left V 2 bases short and J 2 bases short, with 10 bases between. CDR3 region: CASSYSFNTYEQYF. The CDR3 coding sequence is TGTGCCAGCAGTTACAGCTTCAACACCTACGAGCAGTACTTC.

This clonotype showed up many times. The genes are TRBV5-1 and TRBJ2-2; 10 bases align to TRBD2. V was pared by 4 bases and J by 4 bases, with 13 bases of the junction left unmatched. Germline CDR1 reads SGHRS; CDR2 reads YFSETQ. The CDR3 length is 18 residues. The CDR3 is CASSPEGPGLAFTGELFF. As DNA, the CDR3 is TGCGCCAGCAGCCCTGAGGGGCCGGGACTAGCGTTCACCGGGGAGCTGTTTTTT.

This clonotype occurred many times. The J gene is TRBJ2-1, the V gene TRBV5-4; D not resolved. Germline V lookup: CDR1 SGHNT, CDR2 YYREEE (reference sequence). The length of the CDR3 is 16 residues. V was shortened by 0 bases and J by 7 bases, with 17 bases between the two germline ends. CDR3 DNA sequence: TGTGCCAGCAGCTTGGGCGGCACCTCCCTTTTTAATGAGCAGTTCTTC. Protein: CASSLGGTSLFNEQFF.

This clonotype was recorded many times. The chain joins TRBV5-1 to TRBJ2-1; 8 positions agree with TRBD2. V lost 0 bases and J lost 7; bases outside the gene matches: 9. The CDR3 is 16 amino acids. Per germline, CDR1 SGHRS and CDR2 YFSETQ. CDR3 nucleotides: TGCGCCAGCAGCTTGGAAACGGGCGGGAGGAGAAATGAGCAGTTCTTC. Translation: CASSLETGGRRNEQFF.

The chain uses TRBV6-4 and TRBJ1-2; D is unresolved. The V and J ends lost 3 bases and 8 bases respectively, with 16 bases between them. Germline-derived CDR1 and CDR2 are MRHNA and SNTAGT. The CDR3 runs to 14 residues. CDR3 in amino acids: CASSEGFPKGGYTF. CDR3 bases: TGTGCCAGCAGTGAGGGTTTCCCAAAGGGAGGCTACACCTTC.

The chain has TRBV10-1 and TRBJ2-1; 10 positions match TRBD1. Unmatched junction bases numbered 11, after V lost 5 bases and J lost 7 bases. Per germline, CDR1 WNHNN and CDR2 SYGVQD (reference sequence). CDR3 length equals 16 residues. CDR3 sequence: CASSQWDRGGLNEQFF. CDR3 nucleotide sequence: TGCGCCAGCAGTCAATGGGACAGGGGAGGTTTAAATGAGCAGTTCTTC.

This chain connects TRBV19 to TRBJ1-2; D remains ambiguous. In germline, CDR1 is LNHDA, CDR2 SQIVND (reference sequence). This CDR3 is 16 amino acids long. Trimming shortened V by 3 bases and J by 5 bases, and 19 bases separated the two germline ends. The CDR3 sequence is CASSIRVRGPGYGYTF. The DNA for the CDR3 is TGTGCCAGTAGTATTCGTGTACGAGGGCCAGGATATGGCTACACCTTC.

The CDR3 is CASSRAGGLPETQYF. The CDR3 region has the DNA TGTGCCAGTAGCCGAGCGGGAGGCCTCCCAGAGACCCAGTACTTC. J is TRBJ2-5 and V is TRBV19, with 9 bases that match TRBD2. With V trimmed by 6 bases and J by 4 bases, 9 bases remained unmatched. The CDR3 extends over 15 amino acids. Looked up from germline, CDR1 is LNHDA and CDR2 is SQIVND (reference sequence).

With regard to this clonotype: It is likely a read error: a sequence one base away is far more abundant. The CDR3 DNA sequence: TGTGCCAGCAGTCCGGGACTAGAAACAGATACGCAGTATTTT. Translated: CASSPGLETDTQYF. The chain combines TRBV2 with TRBJ2-3; 8 bases are shared with TRBD2. This CDR3 has 14 residues. The V and J ends lost 5 bases and 3 bases, in that order; junction bases with no gene match: 4. Germline V CDR1 and CDR2: SNHLY, FYNNEI.

Concerning this clonotype: A much larger clone lies one base from this, so it may be a read error. The chain links TRBV6-2 or TRBV6-3 to TRBJ2-1; D remains unclear. The CDR3 spans 16 residues. Trimming took 2 bases from V and 5 from J, leaving 16 bases between them. Looked up from germline, CDR1 is MNHEY and CDR2 is SVGEGT. CDR3 bases: TGTGCCAGCAGTTACGGGTCGGTATCGGCCAACAATGAGCAGTTCTTC. This translates into CASSYGSVSANNEQFF.

This clonotype occurred many times. The germline gene is not matched at one end of the junction; a read error may be the cause. This chain uses TRBV12-3 or TRBV12-4 with TRBJ1-3, with a possible D match to TRBD1 (6 bases). The CDR3 has 13 residues. This chain's CDR3 is CATAGHAGNTIYF. CDR3 sequence (DNA): TGTGCCACCGCGGGACACGCTGGGAACACCATATATTTT.

This chain uses TRBV6-1 with TRBJ1-2, with D unresolved. This CDR3 is 12 amino acids long. From germline, CDR1 is MNHNS and CDR2 SASEGT. The germline V and J ends were trimmed by 4 bases and 7 bases, with 10 bases remaining between them. CDR3 bases: TGTGCCAGCAGTGGCGGACTGGGTGGCTACACCTTC. Its translation: CASSGGLGGYTF.